Sequencing of this T cell receptor (beta chain) was carried out in a study of cytomegalovirus exposure and HLA in healthy donors. Germline V lookup: CDR1 LNHNV, CDR2 YYDKDF (reference sequence). The CDR3 runs to 15 residues. V gave up 1 base and J gave up 2 bases; unmatched junction bases: 2. Use of 60 Vbeta and 13 Jbeta primers characterized the PCR. The repertoire was sequenced with immunoSEQ multiplex PCR; TCRdb's copy has only in-frame clones and lacks some. Among about 140,000 clones listed, about 80% were seen once. Sequencing was done on a sample of PBMCs. The clonotype originates from a woman younger than 35 in good health and CMV-seropositive. The chain has TRBV15 and TRBJ1-3, with 7 nucleotides matching TRBD1. The CDR3 protein is CATSRGGTAGNTIYF. For the CDR3, the DNA is TGTGCCACCAGCAGAGGTGGGACAGCTGGAAACACCATATATTTT.